This T cell receptor beta chain was identified in a study of human T cells and chemical hapten exposure. This clonotype was counted between two and nine times. As to time point: patch test 3, about 24 weeks after DPC sensitization. Treatment reported: therapeutic diphenylcyclopropenone sensitization with weekly scalp DPC. In TCRdb, the RACE reads were re-called with MiXCR into one record per CDR3 protein. The data contain 110,000 or so distinct CDR3 sequences, under 40% of them singletons. The specimen comprised whole blood, sampled in connection with sensitization to the hapten diphenylcyclopropenone (DPC). The source of this sequence is a man aged 35-49 years with alopecia areata. Some clones in this sample may be carry-over from other donors' samples.

CDR3 sequence (DNA): TGTGCCAGCAGCCCATTGGGTTCTACTGAAGCTTTCTTT. The encoded protein is CASSPLGSTEAFF. The chain uses TRBV12-3 or TRBV12-4 and TRBJ1-1; D is ambiguous. Trimming took 6 bases from V and 5 from J, leaving 13 bases between them. The CDR3 has 13 residues.